Below, 30 T cell receptor beta chains from the same sample are listed, as sequenced in a study of shared clonotypes between healthy human individuals. The protocol was immunoSEQ multiplex PCR, while the TCRdb copy is restricted to in-frame clones and leaves out a portion. The repertoire holds 2 million to 2.5 million clones, about 94% seen once, with roughly 0.13% in the top ten. The source material was naive CD4+ T cells sorted from blood. Subset: CD45RA+ positively selected. The receptor set was obtained from a man in his late teens or twenties in good health.

This clone was seen a single time. The chain links TRBV7-2 to TRBJ1-1, with D maybe TRBD1 (5 bases). CDR3 length: 13 residues. V lost 1 base and J lost 7, with 10 bases in between. CDR1 and CDR2 from the germline V gene are SGHTA and FQGNSA. CDR3 residues: CASSLEDRLEAFF. The CDR3 coding sequence is TGTGCCAGCAGCTTAGAAGACAGACTTGAAGCTTTCTTT.

In its sample, this clone was seen a few times. The chain links TRBV6-1 to TRBJ1-5; D is uncertain. Germline V gene data show CDR1 as MNHNS and CDR2 as SASEGT. The CDR3 length is 14 residues. The V end was cut by 1 base, the J end by 2 bases, with 6 bases between. CDR3: CASSEDGGNQPQHF. Written as DNA, the CDR3 is TGTGCCAGCAGTGAAGACGGGGGCAATCAGCCCCAGCATTTT.

The chain carries TRBV7-2 and TRBJ2-7; D unclear. Germline values: CDR1 SGHTA, CDR2 FQGNSA. Trimming took off 4 bases at V and 3 bases at J, with 4 bases between the two ends. CDR3 length: 11 amino acids. The CDR3 loop reads CASSWFYEQYF. DNA for the CDR3: TGTGCCAGCAGCTGGTTCTACGAGCAGTACTTC.

The CDR3 spells CASSQDLERSSGRTHLWQFF. CDR3 DNA: TGCGCCAGCAGCCAAGATCTCGAACGATCTAGCGGGAGGACCCACCTTTGGCAGTTCTTC. The chain joins TRBV4-1 to TRBJ2-1, with 11 bases aligning to TRBD2. V lost 0 bases and J lost 12; bases outside the gene matches: 22. The CDR3 has 20 amino acids. Germline CDR1 and CDR2: MGHRA and YSYEKL.

The chain uses TRBV30 and TRBJ2-3; 8 bases map to TRBD2. The CDR3 consists of 13 residues. V lost 4 bases, J lost 5 bases, and 5 bases stayed unmatched. CDR1 is GTSNPN and CDR2 is SVGIG in the germline V gene (reference sequence). CDR3 protein: CAWNPAGVDTQYF. CDR3 sequence (DNA): TGTGCCTGGAATCCAGCGGGAGTAGATACGCAGTATTTT.

V is TRBV5-4 and J is TRBJ2-3; D remains unclear. The CDR3 is made up of 15 amino acids. V lost 4 bases, J lost 2 bases, and 14 bases lay in between. Per germline, CDR1 SGHNT and CDR2 YYREEE (reference sequence). The CDR3, as DNA: TGTGCCAGCAGCACAAAAGCCCAGCCCACAGATACGCAGTATTTT. Protein: CASSTKAQPTDTQYF.

This clone was seen a handful of times. Other DNA sequences in this sample translate to the same CDR3. CDR3 nucleotide sequence: TGTGCCAGCTCACCCCTTCCGAACACTGAAGCTTTCTTT. It codes for CASSPLPNTEAFF. The chain employs TRBV18 and TRBJ1-1, with D hard to call. Trimming stripped 3 bases from V and 1 base from J, with 6 bases between. CDR3 length: 13 amino acids. The germline V gene encodes CDR1 KGHSH and CDR2 LQKENI.

V gene TRBV2 combines with J gene TRBJ1-6; TRBD1 matches 10 bases. The junction had 6 bases not matched to a gene; V was cut back by 6 bases and J by 7 bases. The V gene's germline CDR1 is SNHLY and CDR2 FYNNEI. This CDR3 spans 15 amino acids. In DNA, the CDR3 is TGTGCCAGCAGCAACGGACAGGGGGGGAATTCACCCCTCCACTTT. Its translation: CASSNGQGGNSPLHF.

This clone appeared a few times. The V and J genes are TRBV10-3 and TRBJ1-1; 9 bases agree with TRBD1. V lost 7 bases and J lost 4; bases outside the gene matches: 7. Per germline, CDR1 ENHRY and CDR2 SYGVKD. The CDR3 length is 14 residues. Written as DNA, the CDR3 is TGTGCCATCAAGACGGACAGGGGAACCACTGAAGCTTTCTTT. Amino acid sequence: CAIKTDRGTTEAFF.

The CDR3 DNA reads as TGTGCCAGCAGCTTAGAGGTCAGGACCCATGGCTACACCTTC. Translating gives CASSLEVRTHGYTF. The chain employs TRBV11-2 and TRBJ1-2; D remains unclear. The germline gives CDR1 SGHAT, CDR2 FQNNGV. This CDR3 comprises 14 residues. V was clipped by 0 bases and J by 6 bases, with 11 bases between them.

This chain joins TRBV7-2 and TRBJ2-7; D possibly corresponds to TRBD2 (5 bases). The V end lost 0 bases, the J end lost 5 bases, and 17 bases lay between the germline ends. The germline V gene has CDR1 SGHTA and CDR2 FQGNSA. This CDR3 is 16 amino acids long. The CDR3 DNA reads TGTGCCAGCAGCTTAGCTTTAGCGCTCCCAACTAACGAGCAGTACTTC. This translates into CASSLALALPTNEQYF. The whole variable domain, filled in from reference TRBV7-2 and TRBJ2-7, reads GAGVSQSPSNKVTEKGKDVELRCDPISGHTALYWYRQSLGQGLEFLIYFQGNSAPDKSGLPSDRFSAERTGGSVSTLTIQRTQQEDSAVYLCASSLALALPTNEQYFGPGTRLTVT.

This chain uses TRBV6-6 with TRBJ1-4, with D maybe TRBD1 (6 bases). CDR1 MNHNY and CDR2 SVGAGI come from the germline V gene (reference sequence). The CDR3 is 14 amino acids. V lost 2 bases to trimming and J lost 5 bases, with 9 bases between them. CDR3 sequence (DNA): TGTGCCAGCAGTTACGGGGGGCAGAATGAAAAACTGTTTTTT. This codes for CASSYGGQNEKLFF.

In regard to this clone: The junction and the germline gene differ at one end; a read error may be behind it. The chain employs TRBV11-2 and TRBJ2-7; D is possibly TRBD1 (6 bases). The CDR3 has 12 residues. Germline V gives CDR1 SGHAT, CDR2 FQNNGV. For the CDR3, the DNA is TGTGCCAGCAGCTTAAAGGACAGAGTCTTCGACTTC. Translating gives CASSLKDRVFDF.

The chain combines TRBV30 with TRBJ1-1; D remains ambiguous. This CDR3 comprises 14 residues. The ends were cut back, 0 bases at V and 6 bases at J, with 14 bases in the middle. From germline, CDR1 is GTSNPN and CDR2 SVGIG (reference sequence). The CDR3 DNA follows: TGTGCCTGGAGTGTACTTGTATCGAGGTCTGAAGCTTTCTTT. It codes for CAWSVLVSRSEAFF. The variable domain in full, with the rest retrieved from reference TRBV30 and TRBJ1-1, is SQTIHQWPATLVQPVGSPLSLECTVEGTSNPNLYWYRQAAGRGLQLLFYSVGIGQISSEVPQNLSASRPQDRQFILSSKKLLLSDSGFYLCAWSVLVSRSEAFFGQGTRLTVV.

The J gene is TRBJ1-2, the V gene TRBV6-1; TRBD1 aligns across 8 bases. CDR1 MNHNS and CDR2 SASEGT come from the germline V gene. The CDR3 sequence is 15 residues long. V trimming: 6 bases; J trimming: 2 bases; junction bases outside the gene matches: 8. CDR3 bases: TGTGCCAGCAGGTTGGACAGGGCTCCCAACTATGGCTACACCTTC. It codes for CASRLDRAPNYGYTF.

This chain joins TRBV6-1 and TRBJ1-3, with D perhaps TRBD1 (5 bases). V lost 8 bases and J lost 0, with 11 bases in between. CDR1 MNHNS and CDR2 SASEGT come from the germline V gene. The CDR3 is 14 amino acids. The CDR3 sequence is CASRDGGSGNTIYF. As DNA, the CDR3 is TGTGCCAGCCGGGACGGAGGCTCTGGAAACACCATATATTTT.

As for this clone: One junction end disagrees with the germline gene, perhaps due to a read error. The CDR3 DNA is TGTGCCAGCGGTGAGACTACGCAGTATTTT. Protein: CASGETTQYF. The rearrangement links TRBV2 to TRBJ2-3; D is unresolved. The CDR3 covers 10 residues. From germline, CDR1 is SNHLY and CDR2 FYNNEI.

The J gene is TRBJ2-1, the V gene TRBV30; 9 nucleotides match TRBD2. V lost 0 bases to trimming and J lost 7 bases; unmatched junction nucleotides: 10. Germline loops: CDR1 GTSNPN, CDR2 SVGIG (reference sequence). The CDR3 sequence is 16 residues long. The CDR3 sequence: CAWSVAGGGARNEQFF. The CDR3 nucleotides read TGTGCCTGGAGTGTAGCAGGCGGGGGGGCCCGGAATGAGCAGTTCTTC.

The chain couples TRBV25-1 to TRBJ1-4; 8 bases are a match to TRBD1. The CDR3 runs to 15 residues. Germline CDR1 and CDR2: MGHDK and SYGVNS. V lost 3 bases to trimming and J lost 7 bases; unmatched junction nucleotides: 7. Written as DNA, the CDR3 is TGTGCCAGCAGTGACACAGGGGGTTTGGCTGAAAAACTGTTTTTT. Amino acids: CASSDTGGLAEKLFF.

V is TRBV2 and J is TRBJ2-7, with D unclear. Germline values: CDR1 SNHLY, CDR2 FYNNEI. Trimming pared 4 bases from V and 1 base from J, leaving 5 bases between. The CDR3 contains 12 residues. The CDR3: CASSVKSYEQYF. The CDR3 DNA follows: TGTGCCAGCAGTGTGAAGTCCTACGAGCAGTACTTC.

The chain combines TRBV19 with TRBJ2-1; D perhaps matches TRBD1 (6 bases). Trimming pared 9 bases from V and 9 bases from J, leaving 18 bases between. Germline V gene sequence: CDR1 LNHDA, CDR2 SQIVND (reference sequence). The CDR3 is 13 residues long. The CDR3 spells CASSPTGSTEQFF. The CDR3 DNA sequence: TGTGCCAGCAGCCCCACAGGGAGTACTGAGCAGTTCTTC. The entire variable domain, with the rest obtained from reference TRBV19 and TRBJ2-1, is as follows: DGGITQSPKYLFRKEGQNVTLSCEQNLNHDAMYWYRQDPGQGLRLIYYSQIVNDFQKGDIAEGYSVSREKKESFPLTVTSAQKNPTAFYLCASSPTGSTEQFFGPGTRLTVL.

This clone is a singleton in its sample. The V call is TRBV19, the J call TRBJ2-7; D remains ambiguous. Trimming took off 6 bases at V and 3 bases at J, with 12 bases between the two ends. The CDR3 has 13 residues. Germline-derived CDR1 and CDR2 are LNHDA and SQIVND (reference sequence). CDR3 nucleotide sequence: TGTGCCAGTAGGCCACCGGCAGGCTACGAGCAGTACTTC. As protein: CASRPPAGYEQYF.

The CDR3 is CASSFAGGVTRETQYF. In DNA form, the CDR3 reads TGTGCCAGCAGCTTTGCGGGCGGGGTCACCCGGGAGACCCAGTACTTC. The chain employs TRBV7-2 and TRBJ2-5, with D possibly being TRBD2 (6 bases). Germline V gene data show CDR1 as SGHTA and CDR2 as FQGNSA. This CDR3 region has 16 residues. V was clipped by 3 bases and J by 5 bases, with 19 bases between them.

The V and J genes are TRBV27 and TRBJ1-2, with 7 bases matching TRBD1. The CDR3 is made up of 14 amino acids. The germline V gene has CDR1 MNHEY and CDR2 SMNVEV (reference sequence). V was pared by 3 bases and J by 0 bases, with 1 base of the junction left unmatched. DNA of the CDR3: TGTGCCAGCAGTTTTCAGGGGGCTAACTATGGCTACACCTTC. Translation: CASSFQGANYGYTF.

The chain uses TRBV27 and TRBJ1-5; 7 bases fit TRBD1. Losses at the gene ends were 4 bases for V and 0 bases for J; bases not matched to a gene: 3. CDR1 MNHEY and CDR2 SMNVEV come from the germline V gene (reference sequence). CDR3 length: 15 amino acids. The CDR3 region has the DNA TGTGCCAGCAGTTCGGGACAGCGTAGCAATCAGCCCCAGCATTTT. It yields the protein CASSSGQRSNQPQHF.

The chain carries TRBV7-8 and TRBJ2-3; D is possibly TRBD1 (6 bases). V was shortened by 8 bases and J by 10 bases, with 16 bases between the two germline ends. The germline V gene has CDR1 SGHVS and CDR2 FQNEAQ. The CDR3 is made up of 12 amino acids. The CDR3 DNA sequence: TGTGCCAGCCGCGACAGGTCCTTTGCGCAGTATTTT. Residues: CASRDRSFAQYF.

V is TRBV6-5 and J is TRBJ2-5; no definite D call. CDR1 is MNHEY, CDR2 SVGAGI, per germline. V was pared by 3 bases and J by 4 bases, with 12 bases between. The CDR3 runs to 14 residues. CDR3 coding DNA: TGTGCCAGCAGTTATGGTCCGTCGAGAGAGACCCAGTACTTC. This codes for CASSYGPSRETQYF.

Notes on this clone: Other nucleotide sequences from this sample produce the same CDR3. This chain connects TRBV18 to TRBJ2-7; no clear D gene. Germline V gene sequence: CDR1 KGHSH, CDR2 LQKENI. V lost 3 bases and J lost 4, with 10 bases in between. This CDR3 comprises 13 residues. The CDR3 nucleotides read TGTGCCAGCTCACCCGGTGGGCTGTACGAGCAGTACTTC. It codes for CASSPGGLYEQYF.

The V call is TRBV2, the J call TRBJ2-7; 11 nucleotides line up with TRBD2. Germline assignment: CDR1 SNHLY and CDR2 FYNNEI. Trimming at V came to 1 base and at J to 13 bases, leaving 6 bases not matched to a gene. This CDR3 is 13 amino acids long. CDR3 in amino acids: CASSEEASGRSYF. The DNA of the CDR3 is TGTGCCAGCAGTGAAGAGGCTAGCGGGAGGAGTTACTTC.

J is TRBJ2-2 and V is TRBV9; 10 bases are a match to TRBD2. Germline lookup yields CDR1 SGDLS and CDR2 YYNGEE. J gave up 6 bases and V 0 bases, and 5 bases lay outside the gene matches. This CDR3 spans 16 amino acids. The CDR3 spells CASSVVGLAGAGELFF. The CDR3 DNA reads TGTGCCAGCAGCGTAGTCGGGCTAGCGGGAGCCGGGGAGCTGTTTTTT.